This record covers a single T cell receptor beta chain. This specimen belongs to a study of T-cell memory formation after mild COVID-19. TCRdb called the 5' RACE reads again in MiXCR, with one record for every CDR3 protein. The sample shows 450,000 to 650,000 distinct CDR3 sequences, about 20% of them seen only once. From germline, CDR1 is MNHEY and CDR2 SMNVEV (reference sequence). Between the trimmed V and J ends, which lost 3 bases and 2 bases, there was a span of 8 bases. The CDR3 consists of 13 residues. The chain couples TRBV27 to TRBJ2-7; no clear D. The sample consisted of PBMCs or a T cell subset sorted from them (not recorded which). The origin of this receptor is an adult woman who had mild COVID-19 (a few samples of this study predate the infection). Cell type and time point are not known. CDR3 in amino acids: CASSFRIPYEQYF. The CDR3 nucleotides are TGTGCCAGCAGTTTTAGGATCCCCTACGAGCAGTACTTC.